The entry below gives a single T cell receptor beta chain sequence along with its context. As yet, its antigen is unknown. The entry originates in a study of spatial heterogeneity in lung cancer. As for the study in general: Each distinct TCR and UMI combination averaged more than ten appearances in raw reads.

In the library, each TCR cDNA molecule bore its own unique molecular identifier. One entry per CDR3 protein results from TCRdb running MiXCR on the 5' RACE reads. The sample has approximately 5,400 distinct CDR3 sequences, 8.4% seen once. Germline V CDR1 and CDR2: SGHDT, YYEEEE. The CDR3 covers 11 residues. V lost 3 bases and J 0 bases, leaving 1 base between the germline ends. Study results and caveats: Mutation tallies in tumors tracked expanded intratumoral alpha and beta TCR counts.

Time point specified: sample taken at primary tumor resection. The sequenced material consisted of unsorted whole RNA from tumor, nontumor lung or frozen PBMC. The input for sequencing was lung tumor tissue, taken at surgery. This chain links TRBV5-6 with TRBJ2-7; unclear D gene. This receptor was identified in a female donor with early-stage non-small cell lung cancer. DNA for the CDR3: TGTGCCAGCAGCTCCTCCTACGAGCAGTACTTC. Its protein is CASSSSYEQYF.